Listed here are 4 T cell receptor beta chains from one sample, sequenced in a study of T cell responses to AZD1222 COVID-19 vaccine. Method: immunoSEQ multiplex PCR; TCRdb's copy keeps in-frame clones and lacks some. The sample shows tens of thousands of clones, approximately 86% of them seen only once. The material was peripheral blood, obtained 28 days after the second AZD1222 dose. The receptors shown here come from an adult who received the AZD1222 COVID-19 vaccine.

This clone came up once. The chain recombines TRBV7-3 with TRBJ2-2; 7 bases match TRBD1. V trimming: 6 bases; J trimming: 4 bases; junction bases outside the gene matches: 5. The CDR3 sequence is 14 residues long. Germline CDR1 reads SGHTA; CDR2 reads FQGTGA. CDR3 sequence reads: CASSRTGTTGELFF. The CDR3 coding sequence is TGTGCCAGCAGTCGGACAGGAACCACCGGGGAGCTGTTTTTT. Looking up the rest from reference TRBV7-3 and TRBJ2-2 gives the full variable domain: GAGVSQTPSNKVTEKGKYVELRCDPISGHTALYWYRQSLGQGPEFLIYFQGTGAADDSGLPNDRFFAVRPEGSVSTLKIQRTERGDSAVYLCASSRTGTTGELFFGEGSRLTVL.

The chain combines TRBV10-2 with TRBJ1-5; D gene uncertain. The length of the CDR3 is 14 residues. Germline CDR1 reads WSHSY; CDR2 reads SAAADI. V gave up 0 bases and J gave up 2 bases, with 5 bases separating them. CDR3 residues: CASSESWGNQPQHF. CDR3 nucleotides: TGCGCCAGCAGTGAGTCCTGGGGCAATCAGCCCCAGCATTTT.

The chain uses TRBV12-3 or TRBV12-4 and TRBJ2-1; no reliable D call. With 1 base removed from V and 3 bases from J, the gap between germline ends came to 4 bases. The CDR3 extends over 13 amino acids. The CDR3 DNA reads as TGTGCCAGCAGTTTAGGCTACTACAATGAGCAGTTCTTC. It codes for CASSLGYYNEQFF.

This chain joins TRBV15 and TRBJ1-1, with TRBD1 identical over 10 bases. Germline V lookup: CDR1 LNHNV, CDR2 YYDKDF (reference sequence). J was trimmed by 3 bases and V by 0 bases; bases with no gene match: 10. The CDR3 contains 18 residues. The CDR3: CATSRDSGLGTGDTEAFF. The CDR3 DNA reads as TGTGCCACCAGCAGAGACTCCGGCCTTGGGACAGGGGACACTGAAGCTTTCTTT.